This T cell receptor (beta chain) emerged from a study of brain T cells in children with intractable seizures. Before surgery, patients took at least one anti-epileptic drug. V trimming: 4 bases; J trimming: 5 bases; junction bases outside the gene matches: 9. The germline V gene encodes CDR1 MGHRA and CDR2 YSYEKL. The CDR3 is made up of 16 amino acids. TCRdb's table, derived via immunoSEQ multiplex PCR, lists solely in-frame clones and lacks some. In the table there are about 41,000 clones, 80% to 95% of which are singletons. The material sequenced was peripheral blood, taken at surgery. The source is a girl aged 2 to 9 with tuberous sclerosis and intractable seizures. The chain employs TRBV4-1 and TRBJ1-4; 8 bases are a match to TRBD1. CDR3 amino acids: CASSRPDRGVNEKLFF. CDR3 sequence (DNA): TGCGCCAGCAGCCGACCCGACAGGGGAGTGAATGAAAAACTGTTTTTT.